These 31 T cell receptor beta chains came from one sample sequenced in a study of cytomegalovirus exposure and HLA in healthy donors. Use of 60 Vbeta and 13 Jbeta primers characterized the PCR. Libraries were prepared by immunoSEQ multiplex PCR; TCRdb keeps only in-frame clonotypes and omits some of them. The repertoire holds about 81,000 clones, with 75% to 85% as singletons. Sequencing used PBMCs. These TCRs come from a man aged 50-60 years in good health and CMV-seropositive.

This clone was seen a few times. CDR3 region: CASSLEGRDYGYTF. The CDR3 DNA follows: TGTGCCAGCAGCTTGGAAGGCAGGGACTATGGCTACACCTTC. The J gene is TRBJ1-2, the V gene TRBV5-4, with D perhaps matching TRBD1 (5 bases). Trimming took off 0 bases at V and 3 bases at J, with 9 bases between the two ends. The length of the CDR3 is 14 residues. The V gene's germline CDR1 is SGHNT and CDR2 YYREEE (reference sequence). The full variable domain, in which reference TRBV5-4 and TRBJ1-2 provide the parts outside the CDR3, is ETGVTQSPTHLIKTRGQQVTLRCSSQSGHNTVSWYQQALGQGPQFIFQYYREEENGRGNFPPRFSGLQFPNYSSELNVNALELDDSALYLCASSLEGRDYGYTFGSGTRLTVV.

The rearrangement uses TRBV4-2 and TRBJ1-5; D is possibly TRBD1 (6 bases). The CDR3 is 15 residues long. The germline V gene encodes CDR1 LGHNA and CDR2 YNFKEQ. Trimming left V 0 bases short and J 5 bases short, with 11 bases between. The CDR3 nucleotides are TGTGCCAGCAGCCAAGATAACACAGGGTATCAGCCCCAGCATTTT. Protein product: CASSQDNTGYQPQHF.

The rearrangement joins TRBV15 to TRBJ2-1, with 7 bases lining up with TRBD1. Germline lookup yields CDR1 LNHNV and CDR2 YYDKDF (reference sequence). V gave up 0 bases and J gave up 6 bases; unmatched junction bases: 17. This CDR3 is 19 amino acids long. The CDR3 spells CATSRETGQASIRLNEQFF. The CDR3, as DNA: TGTGCCACCAGCAGAGAAACAGGACAGGCTTCAATACGCCTCAATGAGCAGTTCTTC.

This chain's CDR3 is CASSRQASGNTIYF. In DNA, the CDR3 is TGTGCCAGTAGTAGACAGGCCTCTGGAAACACCATATATTTT. The chain has TRBV19 and TRBJ1-3, with D possibly TRBD1 on 6 matching bases. V dropped 4 bases and J dropped 0 bases, with 7 bases sitting between them. Per the germline V gene, CDR1 is LNHDA and CDR2 is SQIVND (reference sequence). The CDR3 runs to 14 residues.

The J gene is TRBJ2-7, the V gene TRBV30, with D possibly being TRBD1 (6 bases). The CDR3 contains 12 residues. V was cut by 7 bases and J by 3 bases, with 13 bases left in between. Germline loops: CDR1 GTSNPN, CDR2 SVGIG (reference sequence). CDR3 coding DNA: TGTGCCTTCCGGGACAATAACTACGAGCAGTACTTC. Translated, it gives CAFRDNNYEQYF.

This clone came up a few times. Here the CDR3 DNA reads TGTGCCAGCAGCTCGATCCGCGGAGCTAATGAAAAACTGTTTTTT. It encodes CASSSIRGANEKLFF. The chain is built from TRBV11-2 and TRBJ1-4; no firm D call. The CDR3 covers 15 residues. CDR1 is SGHAT and CDR2 is FQNNGV in the germline V gene. The V end was cut by 4 bases, the J end by 3 bases, with 12 bases between.

The CDR3 loop is CAKRGQTYEQYF. The CDR3 DNA reads TGTGCTAAAAGGGGACAGACCTACGAGCAGTACTTC. The rearrangement links TRBV12-5 to TRBJ2-7; 7 positions agree with TRBD1. CDR3 length: 12 amino acids. The J segment lost 2 bases and the V segment lost 10 bases, leaving 5 bases of the junction unmatched. Germline CDR1 is LGHNT and CDR2 is FRNRAP.

This chain joins TRBV18 and TRBJ2-1, with 11 nucleotides matching TRBD1. V was pared by 3 bases and J by 5 bases, with 9 bases of the junction left unmatched. This CDR3 comprises 17 residues. Germline V gene lookup returns CDR1 KGHSH and CDR2 LQKENI. CDR3 loop: CASSPPLGQGANNEQFF. The DNA of the CDR3 is TGTGCCAGCTCACCTCCCCTAGGACAGGGGGCGAACAATGAGCAGTTCTTC.

J is TRBJ2-3 and V is TRBV19, with 8 nucleotides matching TRBD2. The trim removed 3 bases at V and 4 bases at J, leaving 0 bases unmatched. The CDR3 is 13 residues long. Germline CDR1 LNHDA, CDR2 SQIVND (reference sequence). Here the CDR3 DNA reads TGTGCCAGTAGTATGACTAGCGCAGATACGCAGTATTTT. Translation: CASSMTSADTQYF. Complete variable domain (other parts from reference TRBV19 and TRBJ2-3): DGGITQSPKYLFRKEGQNVTLSCEQNLNHDAMYWYRQDPGQGLRLIYYSQIVNDFQKGDIAEGYSVSREKKESFPLTVTSAQKNPTAFYLCASSMTSADTQYFGPGTRLTVL.

V usage is TRBV5-1 and J usage is TRBJ2-5; 7 bases are a match to TRBD1. The junction had 4 bases not matched to a gene; V was cut back by 1 base and J by 1 base. Germline assignment: CDR1 SGHRS and CDR2 YFSETQ. The CDR3 extends over 15 amino acids. The CDR3 DNA is TGCGCCAGCAGCTTGCCGACAGGGCCCCAAGAGACCCAGTACTTC. This translates into CASSLPTGPQETQYF.

This clone was detected a few times. The V and J genes are TRBV4-1 and TRBJ2-7; 9 bases align to TRBD1. The V gene end was trimmed by 4 bases and the J gene end by 4 bases; junction bases not matched to a gene: 8. The CDR3 sequence is 15 residues long. Per germline, CDR1 MGHRA and CDR2 YSYEKL. This chain's CDR3 is CASSPGTGKGYEQYF. CDR3 DNA: TGCGCCAGCAGCCCGGGGACAGGGAAGGGTTACGAGCAGTACTTC.

This chain links TRBV13 with TRBJ2-4, with TRBD1 matching over 7 bases. CDR3 length equals 16 residues. Germline loops: CDR1 PRHDT, CDR2 FYEKMQ (reference sequence). V dropped 6 bases and J dropped 0; count of bases not matched to a gene: 8. CDR3 sequence reads: CASSRTTGRAKNIQYF. For the CDR3, the DNA is TGTGCCAGCAGTCGGACGACAGGGAGAGCCAAAAACATTCAGTACTTC.

In this sample, this clone turned up a few times. The CDR3 here is CASSRTGTSEYNEQFF. The CDR3 nucleotides are TGCGCCAGCAGCCGAACCGGGACTAGCGAATACAATGAGCAGTTCTTC. This chain uses TRBV5-1 with TRBJ2-1, with 10 bases that match TRBD2. From germline, CDR1 is SGHRS and CDR2 YFSETQ. This CDR3 contains 16 residues. With V trimmed by 4 bases and J by 4 bases, 8 bases remained unmatched.

The DNA of the CDR3 is TGTGCCAGCAGCTCCCTGACAGGCGAAGCTTTCTTT. Protein: CASSSLTGEAFF. V and J are TRBV5-6 and TRBJ1-1; tentatively, D is TRBD1 (6 bases). CDR1 and CDR2 from the germline V gene are SGHDT and YYEEEE. V gave up 3 bases and J gave up 8 bases, with 11 bases separating them. The CDR3 extends over 12 amino acids.

The CDR3 DNA sequence: TGTGCCAGCAGTTCCCCCGGGACAGGGAATCAGCCCCAGCATTTT. This sequence encodes CASSSPGTGNQPQHF. This chain connects TRBV27 to TRBJ1-5, with TRBD1 identical over 9 bases. Germline values: CDR1 MNHEY, CDR2 SMNVEV (reference sequence). V dropped 4 bases and J dropped 4; count of bases not matched to a gene: 5. The CDR3 is 15 residues long.

This CDR3 is CASSQDRGRAFF. In DNA form, the CDR3 reads TGTGCCAGCAGTCAGGACAGGGGGCGAGCTTTCTTT. The chain couples TRBV6-1 to TRBJ1-1; 11 bases are shared with TRBD1. CDR1 and CDR2 from the germline V gene are MNHNS and SASEGT. The CDR3 totals 12 residues. The V segment lost 5 bases and the J segment 10 bases; nucleotides outside the gene matches: 3.

The chain links TRBV27 to TRBJ2-7, with D tentatively TRBD2 (6 bases). This CDR3 region has 15 residues. V was pared by 7 bases and J by 1 base, with 17 bases between. The germline V gene encodes CDR1 MNHEY and CDR2 SMNVEV (reference sequence). CDR3 bases: TGTGCCAGCATGGGCGGGGCAGATCCATCCTACGAGCAGTACTTC. Its translation: CASMGGADPSYEQYF.

The J gene is TRBJ2-1, the V gene TRBV7-9; perhaps TRBD2 as D (5 bases). Germline lookup yields CDR1 SEHNR and CDR2 FQNEAQ (reference sequence). The germline V and J ends were trimmed by 4 bases and 9 bases, with 13 bases remaining between them. CDR3 length: 13 residues. DNA of the CDR3: TGTGCCAGCAGCTCGGGGTTGGTAGGTGAGCAGTTCTTC. The encoded protein is CASSSGLVGEQFF. Together with reference TRBV7-9 and TRBJ2-1, the CDR3 gives the full variable domain: DTGVSQNPRHKITKRGQNVTFRCDPISEHNRLYWYRQTLGQGPEFLTYFQNEAQLEKSRLLSDRFSAERPKGSFSTLEIQRTEQGDSAMYLCASSSGLVGEQFFGPGTRLTVL.

The chain uses TRBV19 and TRBJ2-7, with 9 bases that match TRBD1. The germline gives CDR1 LNHDA, CDR2 SQIVND (reference sequence). CDR3 length equals 14 residues. With 5 bases clipped from V and 1 base from J, the junction kept 3 bases outside the gene matches. The CDR3 DNA is TGTGCCAGTAGTTCCGGGACAGGGTCCTACGAGCAGTACTTC. Protein: CASSSGTGSYEQYF. Full variable domain (rest looked up from reference TRBV19 and TRBJ2-7): DGGITQSPKYLFRKEGQNVTLSCEQNLNHDAMYWYRQDPGQGLRLIYYSQIVNDFQKGDIAEGYSVSREKKESFPLTVTSAQKNPTAFYLCASSSGTGSYEQYFGPGTRLTVT.

The CDR3 is CASSWTGEDTQYF. The CDR3 nucleotides read TGTGCCAGCAGTTGGACAGGGGAAGATACGCAGTATTTT. The rearrangement uses TRBV5-6 and TRBJ2-3; 9 nucleotides line up with TRBD1. The germline gives CDR1 SGHDT, CDR2 YYEEEE. This CDR3 region has 13 residues. With 5 bases clipped from V and 5 bases from J, the junction kept 3 bases outside the gene matches.

The chain combines TRBV19 with TRBJ2-3, with TRBD2 as a possible D gene (5 bases). V was pared by 7 bases and J by 6 bases, with 14 bases between. This CDR3 has 13 amino acids. Germline CDR1 reads LNHDA; CDR2 reads SQIVND (reference sequence). In DNA form, the CDR3 reads TGTGCCAGTACCGAGGGAGACCCCGATACGCAGTATTTT. This sequence encodes CASTEGDPDTQYF. The full variable domain, with the rest looked up from reference TRBV19 and TRBJ2-3, is DGGITQSPKYLFRKEGQNVTLSCEQNLNHDAMYWYRQDPGQGLRLIYYSQIVNDFQKGDIAEGYSVSREKKESFPLTVTSAQKNPTAFYLCASTEGDPDTQYFGPGTRLTVL.

The chain has TRBV7-9 and TRBJ2-5; the match to TRBD2 covers 10 bases. Germline V lookup: CDR1 SEHNR, CDR2 FQNEAQ (reference sequence). The CDR3 runs 16 residues. The ends lost 2 bases at V and 4 bases at J; junction bases unmatched: 7. CDR3 sequence: CASSLTSGTQRETQYF. The CDR3 DNA is TGTGCCAGCAGCTTAACTAGCGGGACTCAACGAGAGACCCAGTACTTC.

This chain connects TRBV14 to TRBJ2-6; D is unclear. V lost 3 bases and J lost 0, with 6 bases in between. The CDR3 length is 15 residues. Per germline, CDR1 SGHDN and CDR2 FVKESK. The CDR3 sequence: CASSQAFSGANVLTF. The DNA for the CDR3 is TGTGCCAGCAGCCAGGCCTTCTCTGGGGCCAACGTCCTGACTTTC.

This clone was counted between two and nine times. The CDR3 reads CASSPRTSGSGAQYF. The CDR3 coding sequence is TGTGCCAGCAGTCCGAGGACTAGCGGGAGTGGGGCGCAGTATTTT. The V call is TRBV2, the J call TRBJ2-3, with 13 positions matching TRBD2. The CDR3 loop spans 15 amino acids. V lost 5 bases and J lost 10; bases outside the gene matches: 9. CDR1 and CDR2 (germline): SNHLY, FYNNEI.

CDR3 amino acids: CASSPGQGLTGELFF. In DNA, the CDR3 is TGTGCCAGCAGCCCGGGACAGGGGCTCACCGGGGAGCTGTTTTTT. The chain joins TRBV7-3 to TRBJ2-2, with TRBD1 matching over 10 bases. CDR3 length: 15 residues. The trim removed 5 bases at V and 4 bases at J, leaving 4 bases unmatched. Germline CDR1 and CDR2: SGHTA and FQGTGA.

This clone was counted between two and nine times. The rearrangement joins TRBV18 to TRBJ2-7; 10 positions agree with TRBD1. CDR3 length: 12 amino acids. Trimming took 10 bases from V and 2 from J; bases not matched to a gene: 2. Germline CDR1 KGHSH, CDR2 LQKENI. CDR3 in amino acids: CATGQGTYEQYF. The DNA for the CDR3 is TGTGCCACGGGACAGGGGACCTACGAGCAGTACTTC.

Concerning this clone: Additional DNA sequences in this sample encode the identical CDR3. The genes are TRBV4-2 and TRBJ1-1; 7 positions match TRBD1. The CDR3 totals 16 residues. The V segment lost 3 bases and the J segment 3 bases; nucleotides outside the gene matches: 10. The germline CDR1 and CDR2 sequences are LGHNA and YNFKEQ. As DNA, the CDR3 is TGTGCCAGCAGCCAGGAGGGGGCCTCATCGGACACTGAAGCTTTCTTT. The encoded protein is CASSQEGASSDTEAFF.

CDR3 bases: TGTGCCAGTAGTATAGGCGGCGGGAGGGCAAATGAGCAGTTCTTC. Protein sequence: CASSIGGGRANEQFF. This sequence joins TRBV19 and TRBJ2-1; 9 bases fit TRBD2. Per the germline V gene, CDR1 is LNHDA and CDR2 is SQIVND (reference sequence). J lost 7 bases, V lost 1 base, and 5 bases had no gene match. The CDR3 extends over 15 amino acids. The variable domain in full, with the rest retrieved from reference TRBV19 and TRBJ2-1, is DGGITQSPKYLFRKEGQNVTLSCEQNLNHDAMYWYRQDPGQGLRLIYYSQIVNDFQKGDIAEGYSVSREKKESFPLTVTSAQKNPTAFYLCASSIGGGRANEQFFGPGTRLTVL.

This clone was detected once. The chain combines TRBV2 with TRBJ1-5; 7 nucleotides match TRBD1. The CDR3 runs to 15 residues. CDR1 is SNHLY and CDR2 is FYNNEI in the germline V gene. Trimming removed 3 bases from V and 4 bases from J; junction bases left unmatched: 6. The CDR3 loop reads CASSDTGQANQPQHF. For the CDR3, the DNA is TGTGCCAGCAGTGACACCGGACAGGCAAATCAGCCCCAGCATTTT.

The chain couples TRBV5-1 to TRBJ2-4, with a tentative D call TRBD1 (5 bases). This CDR3 comprises 16 residues. Germline V gene sequence: CDR1 SGHRS, CDR2 YFSETQ. V was pared by 4 bases and J by 0 bases, with 14 bases between. The CDR3 loop is CASSLETALAKNIQYF. The DNA for the CDR3 is TGCGCCAGCAGCCTTGAGACAGCCTTAGCCAAAAACATTCAGTACTTC.

The V and J genes are TRBV29-1 and TRBJ1-1; 12 bases line up with TRBD1. The CDR3 extends over 14 amino acids. The J segment lost 6 bases and the V segment lost 2 bases, leaving 4 bases of the junction unmatched. Per germline, CDR1 SQVTM and CDR2 ANQGSEA. CDR3 nucleotide sequence: TGCAGCGTTGAACTGGGGGACAGGGGGCCTGAAGCTTTCTTT. Residues: CSVELGDRGPEAFF.